This TCR beta chain was recovered during a study of blood T cell repertoires in COVID-19. Study context: The samples span acute and convalescent COVID-19 from the United States, Italy and Spain. The cDNA or gDNA used as material had been derived from T cells, B-cell-depleted T cells, or PBMCs.

The table lists this clone with a count of one. The CDR3 totals 13 residues. V was clipped by 5 bases and J by 7 bases; unmatched bases: 7. Looked up from germline, CDR1 is GTSNPN and CDR2 is SVGIG (reference sequence). Original analysis: Reference gene primer amplification yielded estimated nucleated cell counts. Only in-frame clones appear in the TCRdb table, and some are missing; sequencing was by immunoSEQ multiplex PCR. The V and J calls and the clone size are those of that table, but D and trimming were determined from the DNA. The table includes 31,000 or so clones, 89% detected once. The TCR was taken from a man aged 80 or over with acute or convalescent COVID-19. The rearrangement links TRBV30 to TRBJ2-1; 8 bases match TRBD2. The sequenced sample consisted of peripheral blood. The CDR3 sequence is CAWGREDTNEQFF. The CDR3 bases are TGTGCCTGGGGGCGGGAGGATACTAATGAGCAGTTCTTC.